Shown below are 13 T cell receptor beta chains from a single sample sequenced in a study of PD-1 and CTLA-4 blockade in melanoma. Sequencing was performed with immunoSEQ multiplex PCR; in TCRdb, only in-frame clones are kept and a portion is missing. The table shows 25,000 to 35,000 clones, with more than 85% occurring only once. The sequences come from CD8+ T cells from peripheral blood, collected from a patient given anti-PD-1 treatment. Source of these receptors: a human donor with melanoma.

The chain is built from TRBV2 and TRBJ2-5; possible D gene TRBD1, 5 bases. The V end was cut by 3 bases, the J end by 2 bases, with 10 bases between. The CDR3 runs 14 residues. From germline, CDR1 is SNHLY and CDR2 FYNNEI. CDR3 sequence: CASSDPGSQETQYF. The CDR3 nucleotides are TGTGCCAGCAGTGACCCAGGGTCTCAAGAGACCCAGTACTTC. The full variable domain, completed using reference TRBV2 and TRBJ2-5, is EPEVTQTPSHQVTQMGQEVILRCVPISNHLYFYWYRQILGQKVEFLVSFYNNEISEKSEIFDDQFSVERPDGSNFTLKIRSTKLEDSAMYFCASSDPGSQETQYFGPGTRLLVL.

This rearrangement joins TRBV5-6 to TRBJ2-1; TRBD1 aligns across 9 bases. J lost 8 bases, V lost 1 base, and 7 bases had no gene match. The V gene's germline CDR1 is SGHDT and CDR2 YYEEEE. This CDR3 contains 15 residues. The DNA of the CDR3 is TGTGCCAGCAGCTTGTCCACAGGGGGCACGGATGAGCAGTTCTTC. This sequence encodes CASSLSTGGTDEQFF.

The genes are TRBV29-1 and TRBJ1-4; D is perhaps TRBD1 (6 bases). Trimming shortened V by 0 bases and J by 6 bases, and 8 bases separated the two germline ends. The CDR3 has 13 amino acids. Per germline, CDR1 SQVTM and CDR2 ANQGSEA. In nucleotides, the CDR3 is TGCAGCGTTGAAGAACAGGGCTATGAAAAACTGTTTTTT. Translating it yields CSVEEQGYEKLFF.

This rearrangement joins TRBV28 to TRBJ1-1, with 8 bases matching TRBD1. Germline CDR1 is MDHEN and CDR2 is SYDVKM. V was clipped by 6 bases and J by 11 bases; unmatched bases: 14. The CDR3 has 14 residues. The CDR3 DNA follows: TGTGCCAGCAGCCATTACAGGGGGGGGACGTCGGCTTTCTTT. Its translation: CASSHYRGGTSAFF.

V is TRBV7-9 and J is TRBJ1-6; the D is unclear. Germline CDR1 and CDR2: SEHNR and FQNEAQ (reference sequence). The CDR3 totals 15 residues. V gave up 5 bases and J gave up 6 bases, with 14 bases separating them. The CDR3 loop reads CASSASGSSNSPLHF. CDR3 DNA sequence: TGTGCCAGCAGCGCGTCCGGGAGCAGTAATTCACCCCTCCACTTT.

The CDR3, as DNA: TGTGCCAGCAGCTTAAGTTTCGCGGGTAAATTACACAATGAGCAGTTCTTC. It is translated as CASSLSFAGKLHNEQFF. The chain carries TRBV7-9 and TRBJ2-1; D possibly corresponds to TRBD2 (5 bases). The V gene's germline CDR1 is SEHNR and CDR2 FQNEAQ (reference sequence). This CDR3 has 17 residues. Trimming took 2 bases from V and 5 from J, leaving 19 bases between them.

This clone was observed once. V is TRBV3-1 (or the pseudogene TRBV3-2) and J is TRBJ2-2; D tentatively fits TRBD1 or TRBD2 (6 bases each). CDR1 is LGHDT, CDR2 YNNKEL, per germline (reference sequence). V was cut by 0 bases and J by 4 bases, with 27 bases left in between. The CDR3 consists of 21 residues. This CDR3 reads CASSQELGAGQGPRVTGELFF. In DNA form, the CDR3 reads TGTGCCAGCAGCCAAGAGTTGGGGGCGGGGCAGGGTCCCCGAGTCACCGGGGAGCTGTTTTTT.

This chain uses TRBV19 with TRBJ2-7, with 8 bases that match TRBD2. This CDR3 spans 12 amino acids. V was clipped by 5 bases and J by 4 bases; unmatched bases: 1. CDR1 and CDR2 from the germline V gene are LNHDA and SQIVND (reference sequence). The CDR3 protein is CASSPGGYEQYF. In nucleotides, the CDR3 is TGTGCCAGTAGTCCGGGGGGGTACGAGCAGTACTTC.

This sequence joins TRBV19 and TRBJ1-5, with D unresolved. Trimming removed 3 bases from V and 7 bases from J, with 10 bases in between. CDR1 is LNHDA and CDR2 is SQIVND in the germline V gene (reference sequence). This CDR3 comprises 13 residues. CDR3 bases: TGTGCCAGTAGTATGTACGGGAACCAGCCCCAGCATTTT. Its translation is CASSMYGNQPQHF.

V is TRBV10-2 and J is TRBJ2-5; 8 positions agree with TRBD2. Germline CDR1 and CDR2: WSHSY and SAAADI. Unmatched junction bases numbered 5, after V lost 8 bases and J lost 3 bases. The CDR3 covers 13 residues. The CDR3 region has the DNA TGCGCCAGCCACGGGGGGGCGAAAGAGACCCAGTACTTC. Residues: CASHGGAKETQYF.

V gene TRBV5-4 combines with J gene TRBJ1-2; tentative D call: TRBD1 (5 bases). Between the trimmed V and J ends, which lost 5 bases and 3 bases, there was a span of 14 bases. Germline loops: CDR1 SGHNT, CDR2 YYREEE (reference sequence). The CDR3 loop spans 14 amino acids. The CDR3 DNA follows: TGTGCCAGCAGGTCCCGGGGGGACGACTATGGCTACACCTTC. As protein: CASRSRGDDYGYTF.

The count of this clone is one. The gene calls are TRBV7-2 and TRBJ2-7; 12 nucleotides line up with TRBD2. CDR1 and CDR2 (germline): SGHTA, FQGNSA. The CDR3 is 15 residues long. V dropped 6 bases and J dropped 3; count of bases not matched to a gene: 6. For the CDR3, the DNA is TGTGCCAGCAGGGTCCTAGCGGGAGGGTTCTACGAGCAGTACTTC. Translation: CASRVLAGGFYEQYF.

The chain joins TRBV4-1 to TRBJ2-3, with TRBD2 as a possible D gene (5 bases). The germline V gene encodes CDR1 MGHRA and CDR2 YSYEKL. The germline V and J ends were trimmed by 0 bases and 5 bases, with 15 bases remaining between them. The length of the CDR3 is 16 residues. CDR3 sequence (DNA): TGCGCCAGCAGCCAAGACTGGTCAGCGGTGGGAGATACGCAGTATTTT. It yields the protein CASSQDWSAVGDTQYF.